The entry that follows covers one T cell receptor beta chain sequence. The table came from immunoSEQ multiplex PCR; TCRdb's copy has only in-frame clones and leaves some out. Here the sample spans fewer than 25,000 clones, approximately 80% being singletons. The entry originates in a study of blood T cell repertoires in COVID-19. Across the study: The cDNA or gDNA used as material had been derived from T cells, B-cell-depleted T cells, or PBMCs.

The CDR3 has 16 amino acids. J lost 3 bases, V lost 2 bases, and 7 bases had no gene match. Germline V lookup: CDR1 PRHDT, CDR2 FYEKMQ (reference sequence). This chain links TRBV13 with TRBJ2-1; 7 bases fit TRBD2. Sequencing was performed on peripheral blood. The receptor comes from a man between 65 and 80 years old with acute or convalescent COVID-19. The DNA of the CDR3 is TGTGCCAGCAGCTTAAGGCGGGAGCGGTACTACAATGAGCAGTTCTTC. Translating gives CASSLRRERYYNEQFF.